The next 17 T cell receptor beta chains were all read from a single sample in a study of beta chain features in type 1 diabetes. Sequenced material consisted of expressed TCRB transcripts (all of the isolated RNA was reverse transcribed). Using immunoSEQ multiplex PCR, the repertoire was profiled, and TCRdb retains in-frame clones only, with some absent. The sample comprises more than 150,000 clones, around 13% of which are singletons, and 0.62% rests with the top ten. Sequencing input: central memory CD4+ T cells from blood. The source of these receptors is a woman between 18 and 29 years old in good health.

Concerning this clone itself: A much larger clonotype is one base distant, so this may be a read error. The V call is TRBV7-3, the J call TRBJ1-1; D is ambiguous. Germline values: CDR1 SGHTA, CDR2 FQGTGA. V was pared by 3 bases and J by 1 base, with 6 bases between. CDR3 length equals 13 residues. DNA of the CDR3: TGTGCCAGCAGCTTGGAGGAGAACACTGAAGCTTTCTTT. It is translated as CASSLEENTEAFF.

A single count supports this clone. J is TRBJ2-1 and V is TRBV5-6, with 10 nucleotides matching TRBD2. V dropped 5 bases and J dropped 9; count of bases not matched to a gene: 8. From germline, CDR1 is SGHDT and CDR2 YYEEEE. CDR3 length: 14 amino acids. DNA of the CDR3: TGTGCCAGCAGGAGAGCGGGAGGGCCCGGTGAGCAGTTCTTC. This gives the protein CASRRAGGPGEQFF.

This clone was counted a few times. This chain uses TRBV6-4 with TRBJ1-5, with 8 bases matching TRBD1. The CDR3 totals 13 residues. Trimming cost V 6 bases and J 9 bases; bases outside gene matches: 7. Per germline, CDR1 MRHNA and CDR2 SNTAGT. DNA of the CDR3: TGTGCCAGCAGCCAGGACAGGGACCTGCCCCAGCATTTT. Residues: CASSQDRDLPQHF.

The chain combines TRBV5-6 with TRBJ2-2; TRBD2 aligns across 8 bases. Per germline, CDR1 SGHDT and CDR2 YYEEEE. The CDR3 totals 17 residues. V lost 0 bases and J lost 3; bases outside the gene matches: 7. CDR3 sequence (DNA): TGTGCCAGCAGCTTGGAGTTGAGCGGGAGATACACCGGGGAGCTGTTTTTT. Residues: CASSLELSGRYTGELFF.

This clone was detected only a few times. J is TRBJ1-1 and V is TRBV4-2; D ambiguous. There are 12 residues in the CDR3. Germline loops: CDR1 LGHNA, CDR2 YNFKEQ. Trimming stripped 0 bases from V and 6 bases from J, with 5 bases between. CDR3 nucleotide sequence: TGTGCCAGCAGCCAAGAGGGCCCTGAAGCTTTCTTT. This gives the protein CASSQEGPEAFF.

This clone turned up a few times. V is TRBV18 and J is TRBJ2-5, with 9 bases fitting TRBD1. The junction had 6 bases not matched to a gene; V was cut back by 6 bases and J by 4 bases. Germline-derived CDR1 and CDR2 are KGHSH and LQKENI. The CDR3 is made up of 14 amino acids. The CDR3 reads CASSPLGQGETQYF. The CDR3 DNA reads as TGTGCCAGCTCCCCCCTGGGACAGGGAGAGACCCAGTACTTC.

This clone was observed a handful of times. Other DNA sequences within the sample encode an identical CDR3. This chain joins TRBV18 and TRBJ2-7, with 7 bases fitting TRBD1. The V and J ends lost 3 bases and 5 bases, in that order; junction bases with no gene match: 1. Per germline, CDR1 KGHSH and CDR2 LQKENI. The CDR3 has 12 amino acids. The CDR3 DNA reads as TGTGCCAGCTCACCTACAGGGGACGAGCAGTACTTC. Residues: CASSPTGDEQYF.

This clone was found a few times. The chain links TRBV9 to TRBJ1-1, with a weak D call TRBD1 (6 bases). The CDR3 totals 14 residues. Trimming left V 0 bases short and J 6 bases short, with 12 bases between. In germline, CDR1 is SGDLS, CDR2 YYNGEE. The DNA of the CDR3 is TGTGCCAGCAGCGTAGACAGGGTAAGAGCTGAAGCTTTCTTT. Amino acids: CASSVDRVRAEAFF. The full variable domain, completed using reference TRBV9 and TRBJ1-1, is DSGVTQTPKHLITATGQRVTLRCSPRSGDLSVYWYQQSLDQGLQFLIQYYNGEERAKGNILERFSAQQFPDLHSELNLSSLELGDSALYFCASSVDRVRAEAFFGQGTRLTVV.

This clone showed up just a few times. The chain links TRBV19 to TRBJ1-1, with D hard to call. Germline V gene lookup returns CDR1 LNHDA and CDR2 SQIVND (reference sequence). V lost 4 bases, J lost 7 bases, and 13 bases lay in between. The CDR3 has 13 amino acids. The CDR3: CASSNPQMVEAFF. CDR3 bases: TGTGCCAGTAGTAACCCGCAGATGGTTGAAGCTTTCTTT.

This clone was seen only a few times. This CDR3 is CASSLTRDYGYTF. The CDR3 coding sequence is TGTGCCAGCAGCCTGACAAGAGACTATGGCTACACCTTC. The rearrangement uses TRBV7-2 and TRBJ1-2; unclear D gene. The V end lost 5 bases, the J end lost 3 bases, and 10 bases lay between the germline ends. This CDR3 spans 13 amino acids. In germline, CDR1 is SGHTA, CDR2 FQGNSA.

The table lists this clone with a few counts. The chain is built from TRBV5-1 and TRBJ2-5; perhaps TRBD1 as D (5 bases). CDR1 SGHRS and CDR2 YFSETQ come from the germline V gene. There are 14 residues in the CDR3. V lost 6 bases, J lost 1 base, and 13 bases lay in between. The CDR3 reads CASTVQDRQETQYF. The CDR3, as DNA: TGCGCCAGCACCGTACAGGATCGCCAAGAGACCCAGTACTTC.

The rearrangement uses TRBV6-5 and TRBJ2-1; D possibly corresponds to TRBD2 (5 bases). V was shortened by 5 bases and J by 6 bases, with 8 bases between the two germline ends. Germline V gives CDR1 MNHEY, CDR2 SVGAGI. The CDR3 loop spans 12 amino acids. The CDR3 coding sequence is TGTGCCAGCAGTGTACGGGGCAATGAGCAGTTCTTC. Its translation is CASSVRGNEQFF.

V gene TRBV28 combines with J gene TRBJ2-1; D is undetermined. This CDR3 region has 12 residues. CDR1 and CDR2 from the germline V gene are MDHEN and SYDVKM. V lost 6 bases to trimming and J lost 7 bases, with 10 bases between them. CDR3 bases: TGTGCCAGCAGCCTCCCGGTTAATGAGCAGTTCTTC. As protein: CASSLPVNEQFF.

The rearrangement uses TRBV2 and TRBJ1-5; 10 bases fit TRBD1. V trimming: 1 base; J trimming: 7 bases; junction bases outside the gene matches: 4. This CDR3 region has 15 residues. Germline V gives CDR1 SNHLY, CDR2 FYNNEI. The CDR3 coding sequence is TGTGCCAGCAGTGAAGGACAGGGGGCTTACCAGCCCCAGCATTTT. Protein: CASSEGQGAYQPQHF.

This clone has ten or more counts. Other DNA variants within this sample encode the same CDR3. The V call is TRBV28, the J call TRBJ2-7; D remains ambiguous. With 2 bases removed from V and 0 bases from J, the gap between germline ends came to 8 bases. This CDR3 has 14 residues. CDR1 is MDHEN and CDR2 is SYDVKM in the germline V gene. This chain's CDR3 is CASSLTGSSYEQYF. The CDR3 bases are TGTGCCAGCAGTTTAACGGGTAGCTCCTACGAGCAGTACTTC.

The chain carries TRBV28 and TRBJ2-7; 7 bases agree with TRBD1. Per the germline V gene, CDR1 is MDHEN and CDR2 is SYDVKM. V lost 5 bases, J lost 0 bases, and 4 bases stayed unmatched. There are 14 residues in the CDR3. Here the CDR3 reads CASSPGTASYEQYF. In DNA form, the CDR3 reads TGTGCCAGCAGTCCCGGGACAGCCTCCTACGAGCAGTACTTC.

This clone was observed a handful of times. This chain uses TRBV28 with TRBJ1-2; TRBD1 matches at 7 bases. J lost 3 bases, V lost 11 bases, and 9 bases had no gene match. This CDR3 has 13 residues. Germline V gene lookup returns CDR1 MDHEN and CDR2 SYDVKM. DNA for the CDR3: TGTGCCTCCCGAGGGGGCGCGGACTATGGCTACACCTTC. The encoded protein is CASRGGADYGYTF.